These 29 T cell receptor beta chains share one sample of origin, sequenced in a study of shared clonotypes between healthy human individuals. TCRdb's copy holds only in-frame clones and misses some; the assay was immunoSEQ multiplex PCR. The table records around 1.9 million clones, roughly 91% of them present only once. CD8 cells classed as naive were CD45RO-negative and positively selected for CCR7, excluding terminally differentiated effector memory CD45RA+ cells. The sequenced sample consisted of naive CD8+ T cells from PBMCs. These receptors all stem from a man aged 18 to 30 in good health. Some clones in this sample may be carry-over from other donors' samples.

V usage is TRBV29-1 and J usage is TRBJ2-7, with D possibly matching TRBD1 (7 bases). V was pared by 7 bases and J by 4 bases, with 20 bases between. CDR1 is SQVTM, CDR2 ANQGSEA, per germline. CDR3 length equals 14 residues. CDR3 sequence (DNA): TGCAGCGCACGGGTAGCGGACAGGAGTTACGAGCAGTACTTC. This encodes CSARVADRSYEQYF.

The CDR3 spells CASSSWDPGNEQFF. The CDR3 nucleotides are TGTGCCAGCAGCAGCTGGGACCCGGGGAATGAGCAGTTCTTC. The chain combines TRBV7-9 with TRBJ2-1, with D perhaps assigned TRBD1 or TRBD2 (5 bases each). Trimming shortened V by 5 bases and J by 7 bases, and 15 bases separated the two germline ends. The V gene's germline CDR1 is SEHNR and CDR2 FQNEAQ (reference sequence). CDR3 length: 14 residues.

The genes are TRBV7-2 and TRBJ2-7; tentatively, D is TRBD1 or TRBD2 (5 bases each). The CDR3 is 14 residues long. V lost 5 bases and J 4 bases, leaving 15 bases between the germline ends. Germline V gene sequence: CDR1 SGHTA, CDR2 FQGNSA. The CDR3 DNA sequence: TGTGCCAGCAGCAGAGGACGGGACCCTTACGAGCAGTACTTC. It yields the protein CASSRGRDPYEQYF.

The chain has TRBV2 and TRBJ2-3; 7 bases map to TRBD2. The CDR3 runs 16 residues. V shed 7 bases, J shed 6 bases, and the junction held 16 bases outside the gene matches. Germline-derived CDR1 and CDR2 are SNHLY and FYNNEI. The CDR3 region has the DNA TGTGCCAGCACCCGATCGGGAGGACCACTGGTGGATACGCAGTATTTT. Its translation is CASTRSGGPLVDTQYF.

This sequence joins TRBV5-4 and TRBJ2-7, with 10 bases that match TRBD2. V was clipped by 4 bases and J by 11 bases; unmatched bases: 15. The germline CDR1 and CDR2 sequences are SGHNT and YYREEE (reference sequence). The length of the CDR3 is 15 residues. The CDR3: CASSNPGTSVPSEYF. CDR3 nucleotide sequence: TGTGCCAGCAGCAACCCCGGGACTAGCGTACCTTCAGAGTACTTC.

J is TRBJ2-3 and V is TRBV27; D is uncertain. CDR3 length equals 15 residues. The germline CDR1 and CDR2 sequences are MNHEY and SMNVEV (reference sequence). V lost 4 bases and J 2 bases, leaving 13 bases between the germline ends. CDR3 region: CASSSPTATTDTQYF. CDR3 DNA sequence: TGTGCCAGCAGTTCCCCCACGGCCACCACAGATACGCAGTATTTT.

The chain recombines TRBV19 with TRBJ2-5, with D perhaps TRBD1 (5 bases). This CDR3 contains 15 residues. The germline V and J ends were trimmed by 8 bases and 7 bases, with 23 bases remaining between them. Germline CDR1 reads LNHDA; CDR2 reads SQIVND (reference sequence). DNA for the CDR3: TGTGCCAGTGGATATCCGGGCCCAGGGTGGGTGACCCAGTACTTC. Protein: CASGYPGPGWVTQYF.

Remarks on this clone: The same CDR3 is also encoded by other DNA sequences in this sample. The DNA for the CDR3 is TGTGCCAGCAGTTTAAGAGGAGGGAGCTATGGCTACACCTTC. It specifies CASSLRGGSYGYTF. The gene calls are TRBV28 and TRBJ1-2; D is unclear. CDR3 length: 14 amino acids. CDR1 MDHEN and CDR2 SYDVKM come from the germline V gene. V was clipped by 2 bases and J by 4 bases, with 11 bases between them.

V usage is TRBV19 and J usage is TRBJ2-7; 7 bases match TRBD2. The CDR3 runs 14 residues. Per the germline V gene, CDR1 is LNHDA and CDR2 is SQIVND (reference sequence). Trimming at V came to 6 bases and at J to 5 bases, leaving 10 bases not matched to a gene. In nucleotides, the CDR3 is TGTGCCAGTAGAGGTAGGAGCGGGATTCACGAGCAGTACTTC. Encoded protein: CASRGRSGIHEQYF. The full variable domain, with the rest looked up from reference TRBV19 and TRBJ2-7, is DGGITQSPKYLFRKEGQNVTLSCEQNLNHDAMYWYRQDPGQGLRLIYYSQIVNDFQKGDIAEGYSVSREKKESFPLTVTSAQKNPTAFYLCASRGRSGIHEQYFGPGTRLTVT.

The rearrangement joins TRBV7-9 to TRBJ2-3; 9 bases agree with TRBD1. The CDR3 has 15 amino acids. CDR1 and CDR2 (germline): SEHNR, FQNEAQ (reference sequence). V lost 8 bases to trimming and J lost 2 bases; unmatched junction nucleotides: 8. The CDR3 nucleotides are TGTGCCAGCGGGGGGGACAGGGTCGTCACAGATACGCAGTATTTT. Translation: CASGGDRVVTDTQYF.

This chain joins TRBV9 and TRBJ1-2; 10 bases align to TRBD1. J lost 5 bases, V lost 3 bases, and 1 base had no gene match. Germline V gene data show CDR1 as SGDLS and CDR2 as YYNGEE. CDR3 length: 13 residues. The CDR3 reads CASSEGQGYGYTF. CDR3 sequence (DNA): TGTGCCAGCAGCGAGGGACAGGGGTATGGCTACACCTTC.

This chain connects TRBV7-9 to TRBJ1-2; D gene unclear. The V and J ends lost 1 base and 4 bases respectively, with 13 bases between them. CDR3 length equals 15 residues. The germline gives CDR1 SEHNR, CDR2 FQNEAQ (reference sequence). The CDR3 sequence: CASSLGEGYSYGYTF. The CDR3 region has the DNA TGTGCCAGCAGCTTAGGGGAAGGGTACTCCTATGGCTACACCTTC.

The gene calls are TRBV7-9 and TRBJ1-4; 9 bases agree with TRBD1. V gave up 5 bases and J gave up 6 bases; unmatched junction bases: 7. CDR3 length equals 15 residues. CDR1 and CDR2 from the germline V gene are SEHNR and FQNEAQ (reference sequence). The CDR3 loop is CASSAPGQGDEKLFF. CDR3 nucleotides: TGTGCCAGCAGCGCCCCGGGACAGGGTGATGAAAAACTGTTTTTT.

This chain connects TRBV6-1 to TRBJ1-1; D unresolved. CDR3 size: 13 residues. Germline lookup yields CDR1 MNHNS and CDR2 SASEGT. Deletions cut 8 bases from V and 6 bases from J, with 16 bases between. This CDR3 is CASAPDRFAEAFF. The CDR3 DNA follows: TGTGCCAGCGCCCCCGACCGATTCGCTGAAGCTTTCTTT.

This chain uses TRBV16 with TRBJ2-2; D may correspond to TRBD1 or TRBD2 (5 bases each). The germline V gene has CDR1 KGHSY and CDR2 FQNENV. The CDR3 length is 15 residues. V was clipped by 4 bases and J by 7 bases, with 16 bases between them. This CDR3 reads CASSPSGQGGGELFF. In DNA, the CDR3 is TGTGCCAGCAGCCCCTCGGGGCAGGGCGGCGGGGAGCTGTTTTTT.

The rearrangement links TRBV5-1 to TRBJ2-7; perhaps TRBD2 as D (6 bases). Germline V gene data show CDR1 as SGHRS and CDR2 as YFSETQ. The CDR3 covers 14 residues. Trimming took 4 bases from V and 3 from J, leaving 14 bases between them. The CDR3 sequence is CASSLDNGGYEQYF. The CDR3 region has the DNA TGCGCCAGCAGCCTGGACAACGGGGGCTACGAGCAGTACTTC. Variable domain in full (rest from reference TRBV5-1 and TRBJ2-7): KAGVTQTPRYLIKTRGQQVTLSCSPISGHRSVSWYQQTPGQGLQFLFEYFSETQRNKGNFPGRFSGRQFSNSRSEMNVSTLELGDSALYLCASSLDNGGYEQYFGPGTRLTVT.

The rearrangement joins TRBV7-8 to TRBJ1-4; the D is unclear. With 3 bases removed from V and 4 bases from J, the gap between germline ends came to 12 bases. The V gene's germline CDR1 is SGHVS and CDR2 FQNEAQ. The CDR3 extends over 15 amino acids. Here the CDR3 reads CASSFPQWGNEKLFF. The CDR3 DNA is TGTGCCAGCAGCTTTCCCCAGTGGGGTAATGAAAAACTGTTTTTT.

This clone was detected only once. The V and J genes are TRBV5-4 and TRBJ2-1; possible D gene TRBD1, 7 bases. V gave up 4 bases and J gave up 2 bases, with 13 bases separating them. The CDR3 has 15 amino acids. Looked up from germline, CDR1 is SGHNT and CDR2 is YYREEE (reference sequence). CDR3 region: CASSPRGTAYNEQFF. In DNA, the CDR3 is TGTGCCAGCAGCCCGCGCGGGACAGCCTACAATGAGCAGTTCTTC.

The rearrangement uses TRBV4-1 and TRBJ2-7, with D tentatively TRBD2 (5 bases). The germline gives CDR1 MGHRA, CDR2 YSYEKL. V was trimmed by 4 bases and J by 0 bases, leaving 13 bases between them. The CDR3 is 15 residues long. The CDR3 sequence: CASSLSTISSYEQYF. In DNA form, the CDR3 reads TGCGCCAGCAGCCTCTCGACTATAAGCTCCTACGAGCAGTACTTC.

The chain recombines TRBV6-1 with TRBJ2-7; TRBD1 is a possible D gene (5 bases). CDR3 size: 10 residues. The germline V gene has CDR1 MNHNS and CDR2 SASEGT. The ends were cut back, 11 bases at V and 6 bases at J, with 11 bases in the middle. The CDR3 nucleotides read TGTGCCGTCAGGGTATCCGAGCAGTACTTC. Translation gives CAVRVSEQYF.

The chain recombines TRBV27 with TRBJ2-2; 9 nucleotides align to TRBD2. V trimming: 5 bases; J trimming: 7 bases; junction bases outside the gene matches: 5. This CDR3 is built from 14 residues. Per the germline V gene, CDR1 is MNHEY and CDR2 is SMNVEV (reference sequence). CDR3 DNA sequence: TGTGCCAGCAGTCTAGCGGGGAGTGGCGGGGAGCTGTTTTTT. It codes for CASSLAGSGGELFF.

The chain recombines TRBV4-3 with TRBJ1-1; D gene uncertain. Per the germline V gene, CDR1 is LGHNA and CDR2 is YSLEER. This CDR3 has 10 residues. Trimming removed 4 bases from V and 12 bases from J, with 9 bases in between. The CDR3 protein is CASSPLEPFF. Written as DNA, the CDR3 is TGCGCCAGCAGCCCACTAGAACCTTTCTTT.

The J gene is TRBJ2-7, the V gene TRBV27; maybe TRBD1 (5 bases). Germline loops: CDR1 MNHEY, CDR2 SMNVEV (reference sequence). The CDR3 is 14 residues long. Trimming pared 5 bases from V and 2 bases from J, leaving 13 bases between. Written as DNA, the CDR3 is TGTGCCAGCAGTGCCCTAGGGGCCACCTACGAGCAGTACTTC. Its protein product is CASSALGATYEQYF.

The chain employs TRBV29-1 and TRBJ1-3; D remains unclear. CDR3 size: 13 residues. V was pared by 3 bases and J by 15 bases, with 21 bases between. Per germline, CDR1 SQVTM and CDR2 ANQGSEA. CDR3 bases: TGCAGCGTTGAGTACCCCGGGCCTACGGGTTCATATTTT. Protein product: CSVEYPGPTGSYF.

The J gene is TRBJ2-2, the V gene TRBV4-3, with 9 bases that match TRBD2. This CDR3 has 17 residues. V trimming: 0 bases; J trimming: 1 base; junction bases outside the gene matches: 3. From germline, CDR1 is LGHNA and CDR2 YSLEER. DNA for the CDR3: TGCGCCAGCAGCCAAGAGATACTAGCGGGGAACACCGGGGAGCTGTTTTTT. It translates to CASSQEILAGNTGELFF.

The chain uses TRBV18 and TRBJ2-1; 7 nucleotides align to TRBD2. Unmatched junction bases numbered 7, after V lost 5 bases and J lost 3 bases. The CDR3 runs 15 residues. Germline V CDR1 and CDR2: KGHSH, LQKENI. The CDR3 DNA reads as TGTGCCAGCTCAGCCCCGACTAGCAGCTACAATGAGCAGTTCTTC. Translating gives CASSAPTSSYNEQFF.

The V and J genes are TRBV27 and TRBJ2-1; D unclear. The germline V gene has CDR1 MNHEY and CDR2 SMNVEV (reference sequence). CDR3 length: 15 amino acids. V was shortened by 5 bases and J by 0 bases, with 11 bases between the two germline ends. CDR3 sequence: CASSPAQSSYNEQFF. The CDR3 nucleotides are TGTGCCAGCAGTCCGGCCCAATCCTCCTACAATGAGCAGTTCTTC.

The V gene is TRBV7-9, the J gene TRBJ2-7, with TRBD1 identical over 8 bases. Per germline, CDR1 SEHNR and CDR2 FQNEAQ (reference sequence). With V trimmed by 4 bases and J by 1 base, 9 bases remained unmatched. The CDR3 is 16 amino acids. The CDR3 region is CASSSHSGTGSYEQYF. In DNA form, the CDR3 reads TGTGCCAGCAGCTCCCATTCCGGGACAGGTTCCTACGAGCAGTACTTC. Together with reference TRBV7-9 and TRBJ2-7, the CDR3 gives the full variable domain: DTGVSQNPRHKITKRGQNVTFRCDPISEHNRLYWYRQTLGQGPEFLTYFQNEAQLEKSRLLSDRFSAERPKGSFSTLEIQRTEQGDSAMYLCASSSHSGTGSYEQYFGPGTRLTVT.

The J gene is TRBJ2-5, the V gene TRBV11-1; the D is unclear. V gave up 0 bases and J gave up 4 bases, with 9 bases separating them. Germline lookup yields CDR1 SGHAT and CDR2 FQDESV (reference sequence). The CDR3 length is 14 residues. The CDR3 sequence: CASSLARRRETQYF. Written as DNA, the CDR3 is TGTGCCAGCAGCTTAGCGCGCCGACGAGAGACCCAGTACTTC.